A single sample is the source of the 4 T cell receptor beta chains below, sequenced in a study of blood T cells in healthy people across ages. Sample-barcoded 5' priming and a J-beta primer mix drove a second PCR of roughly 6 to 12 cycles. TCRdb reprocessed the 5' RACE reads via MiXCR and lists one record per CDR3 protein. Of roughly 800,000 distinct CDR3 sequences detected, 55% to 75% appear once; the ten largest clones hold around 20%. What was sequenced was blood. These receptors came from a man aged 25-40 years in good health.

This chain connects TRBV5-1 to TRBJ2-4; perhaps TRBD2 as D (6 bases). V was cut by 4 bases and J by 8 bases, with 25 bases left in between. The CDR3 runs 17 residues. Germline values: CDR1 SGHRS, CDR2 YFSETQ. The CDR3 loop is CASSPHGGEGSGDIQYF. In DNA, the CDR3 is TGCGCCAGCAGCCCCCACGGCGGAGAGGGGTCGGGGGACATTCAGTACTTC.

The chain couples TRBV9 to TRBJ1-2; TRBD1 matches at 7 bases. V lost 3 bases, J lost 0 bases, and 11 bases stayed unmatched. Germline V gene sequence: CDR1 SGDLS, CDR2 YYNGEE. CDR3 length: 17 residues. CDR3 nucleotides: TGTGCCAGCAGCGCCGGGACAGCAACCATAGCTAACTATGGCTACACCTTC. This translates into CASSAGTATIANYGYTF.

This clonotype turned up a few times. V is TRBV20-1 and J is TRBJ1-4; D not resolved. Germline CDR1 is DFQATT and CDR2 is SNEGSKA (reference sequence). This CDR3 has 12 residues. V was cut by 5 bases and J by 7 bases, with 11 bases left in between. The CDR3 sequence: CSADERGEKLFF. CDR3 DNA sequence: TGCAGTGCTGACGAGAGAGGTGAAAAACTGTTTTTT.

This clonotype showed up just once. The junction differs from germline at one of its ends, possibly a read error. The J gene is TRBJ2-5, the V gene TRBV4-1; no clear D gene. Germline V gene sequence: CDR1 MGHRA, CDR2 YSYEKL. The CDR3 has 12 amino acids. The CDR3 here is CTSSQTEETQYF. The CDR3 nucleotides read TGCACCAGCAGCCAAACGGAAGAGACCCAGTACTTC.